The next 26 T cell receptor beta chains were all read from a single sample in a study of blood T cell repertoires in COVID-19. Sequenced by immunoSEQ multiplex PCR; TCRdb stores in-frame clones only, minus some. The sample gives nearly 250,000 clones, around 86% of which show up once; 1.5% to 2% is in the top ten. Sequencing was performed on peripheral blood. Receptors originate from a woman aged 55-75 years who had recovered from COVID-19.

The genes are TRBV6-5 and TRBJ2-5; 16 bases agree with TRBD2. J was trimmed by 12 bases and V by 5 bases; bases with no gene match: 6. CDR1 MNHEY and CDR2 SVGAGI come from the germline V gene. The CDR3 runs 14 residues. The CDR3 reads CASSPGLAGGAKYF. CDR3 DNA: TGTGCCAGCAGTCCGGGACTAGCGGGGGGGGCTAAGTACTTC.

This clone has more than one count but fewer than ten. The chain uses TRBV29-1 and TRBJ1-2; 7 bases map to TRBD1. V lost 6 bases, J lost 0 bases, and 4 bases stayed unmatched. Germline-derived CDR1 and CDR2 are SQVTM and ANQGSEA. CDR3 length: 13 residues. The CDR3 DNA reads as TGCAGCGTGACAGGGTTCGCTAACTATGGCTACACCTTC. Translated: CSVTGFANYGYTF.

The CDR3 DNA is TGTGCCAGCAGCCAAGATATGGAGACCCAGTACTTC. This translates into CASSQDMETQYF. V and J are TRBV3-1 (or the pseudogene TRBV3-2) and TRBJ2-5; D unresolved. Between the trimmed V and J ends, which lost 0 bases and 5 bases, there was a span of 4 bases. This CDR3 has 12 residues. The germline V gene encodes CDR1 LGHDT and CDR2 YNNKEL (reference sequence).

CDR3 bases: TGCAGCGTACATTGGGGCGCTGGAAACACCATATATTTT. Protein: CSVHWGAGNTIYF. The chain employs TRBV29-1 and TRBJ1-3; the D gene is possibly TRBD1 (5 bases). This CDR3 comprises 13 residues. With 6 bases removed from V and 2 bases from J, the gap between germline ends came to 11 bases. In germline, CDR1 is SQVTM, CDR2 ANQGSEA.

This clone was detected a few times. The gene calls are TRBV4-2 and TRBJ2-7; D not resolved. V gave up 0 bases and J gave up 0 bases, with 12 bases separating them. CDR3 length equals 16 residues. In germline, CDR1 is LGHNA, CDR2 YNFKEQ. CDR3 sequence: CASSQESFTDSYEQYF. CDR3 nucleotides: TGTGCCAGCAGCCAAGAGAGTTTCACCGACTCCTACGAGCAGTACTTC.

V usage is TRBV7-2 and J usage is TRBJ2-7, with 14 bases lining up with TRBD2. After removal of 4 bases from V and 3 bases from J, the junction contained 8 bases not matched to a gene. Looked up from germline, CDR1 is SGHTA and CDR2 is FQGNSA. CDR3 length: 17 residues. DNA for the CDR3: TGTGCCAGCAGCTCAGGACTAGCGGGGGGATCCCGCTACGAGCAGTACTTC. It is translated as CASSSGLAGGSRYEQYF. The whole variable domain, filled in from reference TRBV7-2 and TRBJ2-7, reads GAGVSQSPSNKVTEKGKDVELRCDPISGHTALYWYRQSLGQGLEFLIYFQGNSAPDKSGLPSDRFSAERTGGSVSTLTIQRTQQEDSAVYLCASSSGLAGGSRYEQYFGPGTRLTVT.

V gene TRBV5-5 combines with J gene TRBJ2-1; 8 bases fit TRBD1. This CDR3 is built from 19 residues. V lost 1 base and J lost 8; bases outside the gene matches: 20. Germline loops: CDR1 SGHKS, CDR2 YYEKEE (reference sequence). CDR3 in DNA: TGTGCCAGCAGCTTGCGCGAAATGTCACGGGACAGGACCCCCTATGAGCAGTTCTTC. It translates to CASSLREMSRDRTPYEQFF.

The chain uses TRBV10-3 and TRBJ2-5; D remains unclear. The V and J ends lost 5 bases and 0 bases respectively, with 10 bases between them. Germline V gene lookup returns CDR1 ENHRY and CDR2 SYGVKD. The CDR3 extends over 14 amino acids. For the CDR3, the DNA is TGTGCCATCAGTCAAGCCGGTTACCAAGAGACCCAGTACTTC. Translating gives CAISQAGYQETQYF.

This clone was seen a few times. V and J are TRBV4-3 and TRBJ1-3, with 10 nucleotides matching TRBD1. V dropped 2 bases and J dropped 1; count of bases not matched to a gene: 5. Per the germline V gene, CDR1 is LGHNA and CDR2 is YSLEER. The CDR3 consists of 17 residues. CDR3 coding DNA: TGCGCCAGCAGCCAATTTGGACAGGGGGTATCTGGAAACACCATATATTTT. This sequence encodes CASSQFGQGVSGNTIYF.

This clone was recorded a few times. V gene TRBV6-1 combines with J gene TRBJ1-4; the D gene is possibly TRBD1 (5 bases). Trimming cost V 2 bases and J 8 bases, with 15 bases left between them. CDR3 length: 15 amino acids. CDR1 is MNHNS, CDR2 SASEGT, per germline. The CDR3, as DNA: TGTGCCAGCAGTGAATTGGGGCAGGGCGGCGAAAAACTGTTTTTT. Amino acid sequence: CASSELGQGGEKLFF.

The table lists this clone with a few counts. This chain joins TRBV7-2 and TRBJ2-5; D is possibly TRBD1 (5 bases). The V end lost 0 bases, the J end lost 4 bases, and 12 bases lay between the germline ends. The CDR3 contains 15 residues. The germline V gene encodes CDR1 SGHTA and CDR2 FQGNSA. The CDR3 DNA reads as TGTGCCAGCAGCTTAGCAGGGGCGCTGGGAGAGACCCAGTACTTC. Encoded protein: CASSLAGALGETQYF. Supplemented by reference TRBV7-2 and TRBJ2-5, the full variable domain reads GAGVSQSPSNKVTEKGKDVELRCDPISGHTALYWYRQSLGQGLEFLIYFQGNSAPDKSGLPSDRFSAERTGGSVSTLTIQRTQQEDSAVYLCASSLAGALGETQYFGPGTRLLVL.

The chain couples TRBV3-1 (or the pseudogene TRBV3-2) to TRBJ1-5; no reliable D call. Trimming shortened V by 0 bases and J by 9 bases, and 9 bases separated the two germline ends. There are 13 residues in the CDR3. Germline assignment: CDR1 LGHDT and CDR2 YNNKEL (reference sequence). CDR3 DNA: TGTGCCAGCAGCCAAGATGCGGAAAGGCCCCAGCATTTT. Its protein is CASSQDAERPQHF.

The chain employs TRBV19 and TRBJ1-5; D perhaps matches TRBD1 (5 bases). Germline CDR1 LNHDA, CDR2 SQIVND (reference sequence). The V gene lost 3 bases and the J gene lost 0 bases, with 12 bases spanning the gap. This CDR3 contains 16 residues. The CDR3 DNA reads TGTGCCAGTAGTATTGTGCAGGGTTATAGCAATCAGCCCCAGCATTTT. Translation gives CASSIVQGYSNQPQHF.

The chain employs TRBV11-2 and TRBJ1-2; 7 nucleotides agree with TRBD1. The CDR3 totals 14 residues. V trimming: 5 bases; J trimming: 5 bases; junction bases outside the gene matches: 8. CDR1 and CDR2 (germline): SGHAT, FQNNGV. In DNA, the CDR3 is TGTGCCAGCAGCGGACGGGGACAGCTTTATGGCTACACCTTC. Its translation: CASSGRGQLYGYTF.

V and J are TRBV11-2 and TRBJ2-2; D is possibly TRBD1 (6 bases). CDR3 length: 14 amino acids. V gave up 5 bases and J gave up 1 base, with 8 bases separating them. Per the germline V gene, CDR1 is SGHAT and CDR2 is FQNNGV. The CDR3 sequence: CASSRTENTGELFF. For the CDR3, the DNA is TGTGCCAGCAGCCGGACAGAGAACACCGGGGAGCTGTTTTTT.

This clone has a handful of counts. CDR3 sequence reads: CASSFITSGWSSYEQYF. The DNA of the CDR3 is TGTGCCAGCTCATTCATTACTAGCGGGTGGAGCTCCTACGAGCAGTACTTC. The chain is built from TRBV18 and TRBJ2-7; 9 nucleotides agree with TRBD2. The CDR3 extends over 17 amino acids. V shed 5 bases and J 0 bases; nucleotides not matched to a gene: 11. Germline CDR1 is KGHSH and CDR2 is LQKENI. The variable domain in full, completed from reference TRBV18 and TRBJ2-7, reads NAGVMQNPRHLVRRRGQEARLRCSPMKGHSHVYWYRQLPEEGLKFMVYLQKENIIDESGMPKERFSAEFPKEGPSILRIQQVVRGDSAAYFCASSFITSGWSSYEQYFGPGTRLTVT.

The chain recombines TRBV27 with TRBJ2-7; 10 nucleotides align to TRBD1. The CDR3 totals 15 residues. The germline gives CDR1 MNHEY, CDR2 SMNVEV (reference sequence). V was clipped by 5 bases and J by 2 bases; unmatched bases: 6. The CDR3 here is CASSRDRGRAYEQYF. DNA for the CDR3: TGTGCCAGCAGTCGGGACAGGGGTAGGGCCTACGAGCAGTACTTC.

The DNA of the CDR3 is TGTGCCAGCAGTTCCAGGGGGCCTGGAACAGATACGCAGTATTTT. Translating it yields CASSSRGPGTDTQYF. The chain joins TRBV6-2 or TRBV6-3 to TRBJ2-3; 8 bases agree with TRBD1. J lost 3 bases, V lost 4 bases, and 6 bases had no gene match. Germline V gene data show CDR1 as MNHEY and CDR2 as SVGEGT. This CDR3 contains 15 residues.

The chain employs TRBV5-4 and TRBJ2-3; D is unresolved. The germline CDR1 and CDR2 sequences are SGHNT and YYREEE (reference sequence). Deletions cut 0 bases from V and 4 bases from J, with 12 bases between. CDR3 size: 15 residues. The CDR3: CASSLGLGFSDTQYF. The CDR3 nucleotides read TGTGCCAGCAGCTTGGGTCTCGGGTTTTCAGATACGCAGTATTTT.

This sequence joins TRBV27 and TRBJ1-6; perhaps TRBD1 as D (5 bases). This CDR3 spans 13 amino acids. Germline V gene data show CDR1 as MNHEY and CDR2 as SMNVEV (reference sequence). The V and J ends lost 5 bases and 7 bases respectively, with 9 bases between them. CDR3 sequence (DNA): TGTGCCAGCAGTCCGGGGGGAAATTCACCCCTCCACTTT. Its protein product is CASSPGGNSPLHF.

This chain uses TRBV5-1 with TRBJ2-3; 9 bases align to TRBD1. CDR1 is SGHRS and CDR2 is YFSETQ in the germline V gene. The V segment lost 4 bases and the J segment 3 bases; nucleotides outside the gene matches: 12. The CDR3 spans 17 residues. CDR3 DNA: TGCGCCAGCAGCGGGACCGGGACAGGGCCTTGGACAGATACGCAGTATTTT. Its protein product is CASSGTGTGPWTDTQYF.

This clone has just one count. The V and J genes are TRBV11-3 and TRBJ2-5, with D perhaps TRBD1 (7 bases). CDR1 and CDR2 from the germline V gene are SGHNT and YENEEA. Trimming shortened V by 3 bases and J by 5 bases, and 13 bases separated the two germline ends. CDR3 length: 14 residues. CDR3 DNA sequence: TGTGCCAGCAGCTTGGCAGGGGGGATGGAGACCCAGTACTTC. Encoded protein: CASSLAGGMETQYF. The complete variable domain, with remaining parts taken from reference TRBV11-3 and TRBJ2-5, reads EAGVVQSPRYKIIEKKQPVAFWCNPISGHNTLYWYLQNLGQGPELLIRYENEEAVDDSQLPKDRFSAERLKGVDSTLKIQPAELGDSAVYLCASSLAGGMETQYFGPGTRLLVL.

This clone occurred once. This chain joins TRBV28 and TRBJ2-1, with 9 bases identical to TRBD2. The CDR3 contains 13 residues. Germline V gene lookup returns CDR1 MDHEN and CDR2 SYDVKM. The CDR3 sequence is CPSRRGGSNEQFF. The CDR3 DNA reads as TGTCCCTCCCGGCGGGGGGGTTCGAATGAGCAGTTCTTC.

The rearrangement links TRBV9 to TRBJ1-1; 8 bases map to TRBD1. Looked up from germline, CDR1 is SGDLS and CDR2 is YYNGEE. This CDR3 is built from 15 residues. The V and J ends lost 4 bases and 3 bases, in that order; junction bases with no gene match: 8. The CDR3 sequence: CASSSWTGKDTEAFF. CDR3 in DNA: TGTGCCAGCAGCTCCTGGACAGGGAAGGACACTGAAGCTTTCTTT.

For the CDR3, the DNA is TGCAGTGCTAGTTACCCTGACAGAATCTACGAGCAGTACTTC. Translating it yields CSASYPDRIYEQYF. The V call is TRBV20-1, the J call TRBJ2-7, with a tentative D call TRBD1 (5 bases). The CDR3 is 14 residues long. V dropped 3 bases and J dropped 3 bases, with 15 bases sitting between them. The germline V gene has CDR1 DFQATT and CDR2 SNEGSKA (reference sequence).

V gene TRBV7-6 combines with J gene TRBJ1-1; the match to TRBD1 covers 8 bases. Germline lookup yields CDR1 SGHVS and CDR2 FNYEAQ. The CDR3 has 15 amino acids. The V segment lost 5 bases and the J segment 5 bases; nucleotides outside the gene matches: 10. The CDR3: CASSPGTGGNTEAFF. For the CDR3, the DNA is TGTGCCAGCAGCCCGGGGACAGGAGGGAATACTGAAGCTTTCTTT.